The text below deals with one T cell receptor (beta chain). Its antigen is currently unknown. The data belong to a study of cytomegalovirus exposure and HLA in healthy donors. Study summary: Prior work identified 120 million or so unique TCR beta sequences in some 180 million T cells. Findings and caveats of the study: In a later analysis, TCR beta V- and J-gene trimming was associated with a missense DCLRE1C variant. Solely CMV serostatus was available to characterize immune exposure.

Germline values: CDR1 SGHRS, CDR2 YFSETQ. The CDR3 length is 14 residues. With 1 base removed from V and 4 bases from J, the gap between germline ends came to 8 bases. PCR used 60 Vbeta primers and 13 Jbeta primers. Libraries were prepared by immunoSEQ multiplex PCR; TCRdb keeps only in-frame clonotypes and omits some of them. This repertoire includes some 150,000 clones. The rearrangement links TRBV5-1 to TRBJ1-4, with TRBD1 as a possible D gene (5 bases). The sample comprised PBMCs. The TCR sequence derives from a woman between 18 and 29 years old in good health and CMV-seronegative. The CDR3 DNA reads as TGCGCCAGCAGCTTGTATCAGGGTAATGAAAAACTGTTTTTT. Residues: CASSLYQGNEKLFF.